This TCR beta chain comes out of a study of blood T cell repertoires in COVID-19. Study overall: Specimens from acute and convalescent COVID-19 originated in the United States, Italy and Spain. PBMCs, B-cell-depleted T cells, or T cells provided the cDNA or gDNA that made up the material.

This clone was found a few times. The germline V gene encodes CDR1 MNHEY and CDR2 SVGEGT. V lost 2 bases to trimming and J lost 2 bases, with 7 bases between them. The CDR3 has 13 amino acids. In the original analysis: Estimates of nucleated cell counts were drawn from the amplification of reference gene primers. TCRdb's copy holds only in-frame clones and misses some; the assay was immunoSEQ multiplex PCR. V, J and clone size derive from that table, while D and trimming were established from the DNA sequence. The table has about 85,000 clones, roughly 85% seen once. The sequenced sample consisted of peripheral blood. The receptor was isolated from a man aged 55 to 70 with acute or convalescent COVID-19. This chain links TRBV6-2 or TRBV6-3 with TRBJ2-7; TRBD1 is a possible D gene (5 bases). The CDR3: CASSYDRTYEQYF. The CDR3 DNA sequence: TGTGCCAGCAGTTACGACAGAACCTACGAGCAGTACTTC.